The entry below describes one T cell receptor beta chain. The entry originates in a study of blood T cell repertoires in COVID-19. Study-level information: The study drew acute and convalescent COVID-19 samples from the United States, Italy and Spain. T cells, B-cell-depleted T cells, or PBMCs provided the cDNA or gDNA that served as material.

Exposed study participants had met a COVID-19 case within 2 weeks before entry. Trimming took 5 bases from V and 3 from J; bases not matched to a gene: 3. Per the germline V gene, CDR1 is MGHRA and CDR2 is YSYEKL. The CDR3 is 15 amino acids. Libraries were prepared by immunoSEQ multiplex PCR; TCRdb keeps only in-frame clonotypes and omits some of them. The sample holds hundreds of thousands of clones, roughly 80% seen once. The receptor comes from a man aged 35 to 55 who had been exposed to COVID-19. J is TRBJ2-1 and V is TRBV4-1; TRBD1 matches 11 bases. The sequencing sample was made of PBMCs or T cells enriched from blood (not recorded which). The DNA of the CDR3 is TGCGCCAGCAGCTGGGGACAGGGGGTCTACAATGAGCAGTTCTTC. Translated, it gives CASSWGQGVYNEQFF.